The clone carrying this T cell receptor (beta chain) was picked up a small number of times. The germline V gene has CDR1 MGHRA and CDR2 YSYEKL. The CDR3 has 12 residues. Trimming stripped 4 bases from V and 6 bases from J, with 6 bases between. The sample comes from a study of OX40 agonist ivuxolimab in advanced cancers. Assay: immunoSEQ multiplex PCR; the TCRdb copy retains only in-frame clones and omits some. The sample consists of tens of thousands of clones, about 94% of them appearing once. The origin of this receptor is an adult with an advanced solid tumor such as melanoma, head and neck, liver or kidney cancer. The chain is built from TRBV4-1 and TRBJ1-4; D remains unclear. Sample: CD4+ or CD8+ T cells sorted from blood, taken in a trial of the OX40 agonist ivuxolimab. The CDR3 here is CASSRRDEKLFF. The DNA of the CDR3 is TGCGCCAGCAGCCGACGCGATGAAAAACTGTTTTTT.